Sequencing of this TCR beta chain was carried out in a study of human T cells and chemical hapten exposure. TCRdb analysed the RACE reads with MiXCR anew, one entry per CDR3 protein. The sample carries 80,000 to 100,000 distinct CDR3 sequences, roughly a tenth recorded once. The CDR3 has 16 amino acids. Losses at the gene ends were 6 bases for V and 5 bases for J; bases not matched to a gene: 12. Germline V gene data show CDR1 as ENHRY and CDR2 as SYGVKD. Study-level findings and limits: With patch test score, the counts of PT1 expanded TCRs showed a positive correlation.

The time point denotes: pre-sensitization, week 0. The treatment: therapeutic diphenylcyclopropenone sensitization with weekly scalp DPC. Many counts were recorded for this clonotype. Antigen specificity is unknown. This TCR came from a woman aged 40 to 50 with alopecia areata. Some clones in this sample may be carry-over from other donors' samples. The genes are TRBV10-3 and TRBJ2-3; the match to TRBD2 covers 9 bases. The sequenced sample was whole blood, obtained in connection with sensitization to the hapten diphenylcyclopropenone (DPC). The CDR3 sequence is CAIRRSSGGPEDTQYF. The CDR3 DNA reads as TGTGCCATCAGGAGGTCGAGCGGGGGGCCCGAAGATACGCAGTATTTT.